The clone carrying this T cell receptor (beta chain) was counted between two and nine times. The antigen remains undetermined. TCRdb re-called the 5' RACE reads through MiXCR, storing one row per CDR3 protein. The data contain about 340,000 distinct CDR3 sequences, roughly 9% of them seen just once; the ten biggest clones take up approximately 8.9%. The germline V and J ends were trimmed by 9 bases and 2 bases, with 11 bases remaining between them. The germline V gene has CDR1 LGHNT and CDR2 FRNRAP. The CDR3 is 13 residues long. This sample is drawn from a study of identical twins. Overall study findings and caveats: Models underestimated how often monozygotic twins shared out-of-frame TCR alpha.

The specimen sequenced was naive T cells sorted from blood. The TCR was taken from a woman aged 45-59 years in good health. The chain is built from TRBV12-5 and TRBJ2-4; weak D call: TRBD2 (5 bases). The CDR3 DNA reads TGTGCTAGCGGGCCCGGGACCAAAAACATTCAGTACTTC. As protein: CASGPGTKNIQYF.